Listed below are T cell receptor beta chains from one sample, sequenced in a study of blood T cell repertoires in COVID-19. Sequenced by immunoSEQ multiplex PCR; TCRdb stores in-frame clones only, minus some. The data show approximately 170,000 clones, around nine tenths seen once. The sequenced material came from peripheral blood. The receptors shown here come from a man aged 18 to 30 with active or convalescent COVID-19. Each CDR3 is given with its conserved first and last residue. D genes are given only for firm matches. The size field is filled for only some rows; it gives once, few, many or a size class.

d_call j_call clone_size v_call cdr3_aa cdr3_nt
. TRBJ2-1 . TRBV6-5 CASSYSHQDNEQFF TGTGCCAGCAGTTACTCTCATCAGGACAATGAGCAGTTCTTC
. TRBJ2-2 . TRBV13 CASPQGSAGELFF TGTGCCAGCCCACAGGGTTCGGCCGGGGAGCTGTTTTTT
TRBD2 TRBJ2-5 few TRBV28 CASSRPGAGQETQYF TGTGCCAGCAGTCGCCCCGGAGCGGGGCAAGAGACCCAGTACTTC
. TRBJ1-1 . TRBV19 CASSINKAGDTEAFF TGTGCCAGTAGTATAAACAAGGCAGGGGACACTGAAGCTTTCTTT
. TRBJ1-2 few TRBV7-9 CASSLATGTTYGYTF TGTGCCAGCAGCTTAGCTACAGGGACGACCTATGGCTACACCTTC
. TRBJ1-6 . TRBV3-1/TRBV3-2 CASSLRNSPLHF TGTGCCAGCAGCCTTCGTAATTCACCCCTCCACTTT
TRBD2 TRBJ2-3 . TRBV5-1 CASSFAAGGLGTDTQYF TGCGCCAGCAGCTTCGCAGCGGGGGGGCTGGGGACAGATACGCAGTATTTT
TRBD2 TRBJ2-1 . TRBV9 CASSATGTSANEQFF TGTGCCAGCAGCGCGACCGGGACTAGCGCTAATGAGCAGTTCTTC
. TRBJ2-1 . TRBV18 CASSPDGSPYNEQFF TGTGCCAGCTCACCCGACGGGAGTCCATACAATGAGCAGTTCTTC
. TRBJ1-1 . TRBV5-6 CASSLGVAGQAGEAFF TGTGCCAGCAGCTTGGGGGTCGCGGGGCAGGCAGGAGAAGCTTTCTTT
TRBD2 TRBJ2-2 . TRBV7-8 CASSAGLAGGAGKLFF TGTGCCAGCAGCGCTGGACTAGCGGGAGGGGCAGGGAAGCTGTTTTTT
. TRBJ1-1 . TRBV7-9 CASSSKGQLTEAFF TGTGCCAGCAGCTCTAAAGGACAGCTAACTGAAGCTTTCTTT
. TRBJ2-2 . TRBV5-6 CASSLIQLTGELFF TGTGCCAGCAGCTTAATACAGTTGACCGGGGAGCTGTTTTTT
TRBD2 TRBJ2-7 few TRBV6-6 CASSRQGTSGKGSYEQYF TGTGCCAGCAGTCGACAGGGGACTAGCGGGAAGGGCTCCTACGAGCAGTACTTC
. TRBJ1-1 . TRBV9 CASSAGGNTEAFF TGTGCCAGCAGCGCGGGGGGGAACACTGAAGCTTTCTTT
. TRBJ1-2 . TRBV27 CATTGLPFRGYTF TGTGCCACTACGGGACTCCCCTTTCGGGGCTACACCTTC
TRBD1 TRBJ2-1 . TRBV18 CASSPGQDNEQFF TGTGCCAGCTCACCAGGACAGGACAATGAGCAGTTCTTC
TRBD1 TRBJ2-7 . TRBV29-1 CSFWTGDSYEQYF TGCAGCTTCTGGACAGGGGATAGCTACGAGCAGTACTTC
TRBD1 TRBJ1-5 . TRBV6-4 CAIPLQRGRDRGMQPQHF TGTGCCATCCCATTACAACGGGGCCGGGACAGGGGGATGCAGCCCCAGCATTTT
. TRBJ1-1 . TRBV4-1 CASSQAPTEAFF TGCGCCAGCAGCCAAGCCCCAACTGAAGCTTTCTTT
. TRBJ1-2 . TRBV4-3 CASSQDLQGYGYTF TGCGCCAGCAGCCAAGATCTACAGGGCTATGGCTACACCTTC
. TRBJ2-3 . TRBV28 CASSLRGNTDTQYF TGTGCCAGCAGTTTAAGAGGAAACACAGATACGCAGTATTTT
. TRBJ2-1 . TRBV27 CASSFPGEKINEQFF TGTGCCAGCAGTTTCCCGGGAGAAAAAATCAATGAGCAGTTCTTC
TRBD2 TRBJ2-1 . TRBV18 CASSSAPIAGGKNEQFF TGTGCCAGCTCATCTGCCCCAATAGCGGGGGGAAAGAATGAGCAGTTCTTC
TRBD1 TRBJ2-2 . TRBV6-5 CASSLMTGGGGELFF TGTGCCAGCAGCCTCATGACAGGGGGTGGCGGGGAGCTGTTTTTT
. TRBJ2-7 . TRBV10-3 CAISDQGLRNEQYF TGTGCCATCAGCGACCAGGGGCTAAGGAACGAGCAGTACTTC
. TRBJ1-2 . TRBV11-2 CASSSLTTGRVYGYTF TGTGCCAGCAGCTCACTGACGACTGGCAGGGTATATGGCTACACCTTC
. TRBJ1-2 . TRBV6-5 CASSYAGGQGYTF TGTGCCAGCAGTTACGCCGGGGGTCAGGGCTACACCTTC
TRBD1 TRBJ1-1 . TRBV2 CASSGTGRSRTEAFF TGTGCCAGTTCCGGGACAGGAAGGTCTCGCACTGAAGCTTTCTTT
TRBD1 TRBJ1-2 . TRBV5-1 CASSPRPGQLYGYTF TGCGCCAGCAGCCCGAGGCCGGGACAGCTATATGGCTACACCTTC
. TRBJ2-6 once TRBV5-8 CASSLTGPPSGANVLTF TGTGCCAGCAGCTTGACAGGGCCCCCCTCTGGGGCCAACGTCCTGACTTTC
. TRBJ1-2 . TRBV11-2 CASSLAQAGFGYTF TGTGCCAGCAGCTTAGCACAGGCAGGGTTTGGCTACACCTTC
. TRBJ1-2 . TRBV2 CASRTENYGYTF TGTGCCAGCAGGACAGAAAACTATGGCTACACCTTC
TRBD2 TRBJ2-7 . TRBV3-1/TRBV3-2 CASSLVQPGLAGGKQYF TGTGCCAGCAGCCTCGTCCAACCGGGGCTAGCGGGAGGTAAGCAGTACTTC
. TRBJ1-2 . TRBV18 CASSPGRRGGYTF TGTGCCAGCTCACCGGGAAGGAGGGGAGGCTACACCTTC
. TRBJ1-1 few TRBV6-5 CASEQRGTNTEAFF TGTGCCAGCGAGCAACGGGGAACGAACACTGAAGCTTTCTTT
. TRBJ2-2 . TRBV7-2 CASSPRLIVNTGELFF TGTGCCAGCAGCCCCCGACTGATTGTGAACACCGGGGAGCTGTTTTTT